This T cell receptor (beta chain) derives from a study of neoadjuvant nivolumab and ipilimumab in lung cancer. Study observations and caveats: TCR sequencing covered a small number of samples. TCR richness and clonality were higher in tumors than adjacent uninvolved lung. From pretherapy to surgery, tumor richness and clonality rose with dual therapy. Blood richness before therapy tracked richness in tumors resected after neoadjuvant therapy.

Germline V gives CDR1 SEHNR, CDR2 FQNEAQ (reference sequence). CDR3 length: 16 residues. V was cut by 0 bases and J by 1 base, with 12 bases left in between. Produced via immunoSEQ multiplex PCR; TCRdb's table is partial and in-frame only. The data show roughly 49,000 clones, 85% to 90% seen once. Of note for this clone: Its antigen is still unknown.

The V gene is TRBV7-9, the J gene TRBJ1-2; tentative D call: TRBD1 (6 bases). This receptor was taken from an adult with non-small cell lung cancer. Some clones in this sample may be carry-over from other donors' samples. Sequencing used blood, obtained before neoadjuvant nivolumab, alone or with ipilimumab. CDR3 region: CASSLARAGVNYGYTF. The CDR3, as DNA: TGTGCCAGCAGCTTAGCGAGGGCAGGGGTTAACTATGGCTACACCTTC.